This record looks at one T cell receptor beta chain sequence and its context. The source of the sample is a study of blood T cell repertoires in COVID-19. Here immunoSEQ multiplex PCR was the method, and the copy in TCRdb shows in-frame clones only, minus some. The sample yields 70,000 to 95,000 clones, around nine tenths seen once. This TCR came from a man between 65 and 85 years old with active or convalescent COVID-19. The sample consisted of peripheral blood.

CDR3 in amino acids: CASSVGGSGTQYF. DNA of the CDR3: TGTGCCAGCAGCGTAGGCGGCAGCGGGACCCAGTACTTC. The gene calls are TRBV9 and TRBJ2-5; possibly TRBD2 for D (5 bases). The CDR3 covers 13 residues. The V gene lost 0 bases and the J gene lost 7 bases, with 10 bases spanning the gap. The germline gives CDR1 SGDLS, CDR2 YYNGEE. The variable domain in full, completed from reference TRBV9 and TRBJ2-5, reads DSGVTQTPKHLITATGQRVTLRCSPRSGDLSVYWYQQSLDQGLQFLIQYYNGEERAKGNILERFSAQQFPDLHSELNLSSLELGDSALYFCASSVGGSGTQYFGPGTRLLVL.